The 20 T cell receptor beta chains below all came from one sample that was sequenced in a study of T cell responses to AZD1222 COVID-19 vaccine. Sequencing was performed with immunoSEQ multiplex PCR; in TCRdb, only in-frame clones are kept and a portion is missing. The sample records around 200,000 clones, roughly 93% being singletons. Material: peripheral blood, obtained 28 days after the second dose of the MenACWY control vaccine. These receptor sequences come from an adult who received the MenACWY meningococcal vaccine as a control.

This chain links TRBV19 with TRBJ1-5; D remains ambiguous. The V end lost 2 bases, the J end lost 1 base, and 6 bases lay between the germline ends. Germline loops: CDR1 LNHDA, CDR2 SQIVND (reference sequence). The CDR3 runs 14 residues. This chain's CDR3 is CASSIWRSNQPQHF. CDR3 DNA sequence: TGTGCCAGTAGTATATGGCGGAGCAATCAGCCCCAGCATTTT.

J is TRBJ2-3 and V is TRBV4-2; 7 nucleotides align to TRBD2. V shed 1 base and J 6 bases; nucleotides not matched to a gene: 1. The CDR3 is made up of 13 amino acids. From germline, CDR1 is LGHNA and CDR2 YNFKEQ. The CDR3, as DNA: TGTGCCAGCAGCCAAGGGGAGGGGGATACGCAGTATTTT. Amino acids: CASSQGEGDTQYF.

This clone showed up just once. V usage is TRBV9 and J usage is TRBJ1-1; 8 bases fit TRBD1. J gave up 1 base and V 5 bases, and 4 bases lay outside the gene matches. The germline V gene encodes CDR1 SGDLS and CDR2 YYNGEE. The CDR3 contains 14 residues. CDR3 in amino acids: CASSKTGENTEAFF. CDR3 nucleotides: TGTGCCAGCAGTAAGACAGGGGAGAACACTGAAGCTTTCTTT.

This sequence joins TRBV6-5 and TRBJ1-2; D may be TRBD1 (6 bases). Germline CDR1 MNHEY, CDR2 SVGAGI. V was shortened by 2 bases and J by 6 bases, with 10 bases between the two germline ends. The CDR3 has 13 residues. CDR3 amino acids: CASSYTTGNGYTF. The DNA of the CDR3 is TGTGCCAGCAGTTACACAACAGGGAATGGCTACACCTTC.

This chain joins TRBV2 and TRBJ2-7; 11 bases are shared with TRBD1. Germline values: CDR1 SNHLY, CDR2 FYNNEI. The CDR3 sequence is 15 residues long. With 6 bases clipped from V and 3 bases from J, the junction kept 7 bases outside the gene matches. In DNA form, the CDR3 reads TGTGCCAGCAGAGATCCGGGACAGGGGGACTACGAGCAGTACTTC. As protein: CASRDPGQGDYEQYF. The complete variable domain, with remaining parts taken from reference TRBV2 and TRBJ2-7, reads EPEVTQTPSHQVTQMGQEVILRCVPISNHLYFYWYRQILGQKVEFLVSFYNNEISEKSEIFDDQFSVERPDGSNFTLKIRSTKLEDSAMYFCASRDPGQGDYEQYFGPGTRLTVT.

This chain uses TRBV11-2 with TRBJ1-2; 10 bases match TRBD1. This CDR3 is built from 14 residues. Germline values: CDR1 SGHAT, CDR2 FQNNGV. J was trimmed by 5 bases and V by 6 bases; bases with no gene match: 6. CDR3 nucleotide sequence: TGTGCCAGCAGTCCTGACAGGGGGCTATATGGCTACACCTTC. Translated, it gives CASSPDRGLYGYTF.

The genes are TRBV10-3 and TRBJ2-3, with 8 nucleotides matching TRBD1. The CDR3 runs 16 residues. The V gene's germline CDR1 is ENHRY and CDR2 SYGVKD. J lost 1 base, V lost 7 bases, and 10 bases had no gene match. In DNA form, the CDR3 reads TGTGCCATCAAACCCTCGCCGGGACAGGGCACAGATACGCAGTATTTT. Protein: CAIKPSPGQGTDTQYF.

The J gene is TRBJ2-5, the V gene TRBV24-1; a weak D match, TRBD1 (6 bases). The CDR3 consists of 13 residues. The germline V gene has CDR1 KGHDR and CDR2 SFDVKD. Trimming stripped 7 bases from V and 5 bases from J, with 13 bases between. The CDR3 sequence is CATSRQAHETQYF. The DNA of the CDR3 is TGTGCCACCAGCAGACAGGCCCATGAGACCCAGTACTTC.

This rearrangement joins TRBV3-1 (or the pseudogene TRBV3-2) to TRBJ2-1; 7 nucleotides match TRBD2. V dropped 6 bases and J dropped 2; count of bases not matched to a gene: 4. The CDR3 is made up of 14 amino acids. CDR1 LGHDT and CDR2 YNNKEL come from the germline V gene (reference sequence). This CDR3 is CASRSRGAYNEQFF. The CDR3 DNA reads as TGTGCCAGCAGAAGTCGGGGGGCCTACAATGAGCAGTTCTTC.

The sample holds one count of this clone. The chain uses TRBV3-1 (or the pseudogene TRBV3-2) and TRBJ2-5; 7 positions match TRBD2. The germline V gene encodes CDR1 LGHDT and CDR2 YNNKEL (reference sequence). The CDR3 covers 13 residues. Germline trimming cut 6 bases from V and 4 bases from J; bases unmatched to any gene: 5. The CDR3 DNA reads as TGTGCCAGCAGTTCAGCGGGGCCAGAGACCCAGTACTTC. Translation: CASSSAGPETQYF.

The V gene is TRBV3-1 (or the pseudogene TRBV3-2), the J gene TRBJ1-4; tentatively, D is TRBD1 (5 bases). The CDR3 extends over 17 amino acids. Germline CDR1 is LGHDT and CDR2 is YNNKEL (reference sequence). Trimming shortened V by 2 bases and J by 0 bases, and 13 bases separated the two germline ends. The CDR3 region is CASSQMGRKATNEKLFF. The CDR3 bases are TGTGCCAGCAGCCAAATGGGACGGAAAGCAACTAATGAAAAACTGTTTTTT.

The CDR3 spells CASSLSGTGGPEAFF. The CDR3 DNA follows: TGTGCCAGCAGCTTATCCGGGACAGGGGGCCCTGAAGCTTTCTTT. V usage is TRBV7-8 and J usage is TRBJ1-1; 12 nucleotides match TRBD1. CDR3 length: 15 residues. Germline trimming cut 2 bases from V and 6 bases from J; bases unmatched to any gene: 4. CDR1 and CDR2 (germline): SGHVS, FQNEAQ.

The chain is built from TRBV7-6 and TRBJ2-3; 8 bases match TRBD2. Germline V gene lookup returns CDR1 SGHVS and CDR2 FNYEAQ. The CDR3 runs 18 residues. V dropped 1 base and J dropped 2; count of bases not matched to a gene: 11. This CDR3 reads CASSLVFPSGGHTDTQYF. The CDR3 DNA sequence: TGTGCCAGCAGCTTAGTTTTCCCCAGCGGGGGACACACAGATACGCAGTATTTT.

The chain carries TRBV24-1 and TRBJ2-2; 8 bases are a match to TRBD1. The V segment lost 3 bases and the J segment 1 base; nucleotides outside the gene matches: 3. Per the germline V gene, CDR1 is KGHDR and CDR2 is SFDVKD. The CDR3 covers 16 residues. The CDR3 bases are TGTGCCACCAGTGATCCAGGGGGCTGGAACACCGGGGAGCTGTTTTTT. The encoded protein is CATSDPGGWNTGELFF.

The V gene is TRBV4-3, the J gene TRBJ1-2; the D gene is possibly TRBD1 (6 bases). The CDR3 is made up of 13 amino acids. Germline loops: CDR1 LGHNA, CDR2 YSLEER. V lost 1 base and J 8 bases, leaving 11 bases between the germline ends. The CDR3 sequence: CASSQVTGNGYTF. In nucleotides, the CDR3 is TGCGCCAGCAGCCAAGTAACAGGGAACGGCTACACCTTC.

The chain combines TRBV5-6 with TRBJ1-4, with 9 bases that match TRBD1. The V gene's germline CDR1 is SGHDT and CDR2 YYEEEE. The trim removed 2 bases at V and 6 bases at J, leaving 5 bases unmatched. This CDR3 spans 15 amino acids. In DNA form, the CDR3 reads TGTGCCAGCAGCTTAGTTTGGGACAGGGATGAAAAACTGTTTTTT. Its protein product is CASSLVWDRDEKLFF.

The chain employs TRBV5-5 and TRBJ1-1; the D gene is possibly TRBD1 (5 bases). The CDR3 runs to 13 residues. V was cut by 5 bases and J by 5 bases, with 13 bases left in between. The germline V gene has CDR1 SGHKS and CDR2 YYEKEE (reference sequence). This CDR3 is CASSLQGETEAFF. In DNA, the CDR3 is TGTGCCAGCAGTCTTCAGGGTGAGACTGAAGCTTTCTTT.

The V call is TRBV6-2 or TRBV6-3, the J call TRBJ2-3; 8 positions agree with TRBD1. The CDR3 runs to 17 residues. The germline V gene encodes CDR1 MNHEY and CDR2 SVGEGT. The trim removed 6 bases at V and 2 bases at J, leaving 13 bases unmatched. CDR3 amino acids: CASSPVRGQGPTDTQYF. As DNA, the CDR3 is TGTGCCAGCAGCCCTGTCAGAGGACAGGGACCCACAGATACGCAGTATTTT.

The chain carries TRBV19 and TRBJ1-2; maybe TRBD1 (6 bases). This CDR3 is built from 12 residues. With 7 bases removed from V and 2 bases from J, the gap between germline ends came to 8 bases. From germline, CDR1 is LNHDA and CDR2 SQIVND (reference sequence). CDR3 amino acids: CASITGNYGYTF. The CDR3, as DNA: TGTGCCAGTATTACAGGGAACTATGGCTACACCTTC.

V is TRBV2 and J is TRBJ1-2; possibly TRBD1 for D (5 bases). The CDR3 is 14 residues long. V lost 0 bases to trimming and J lost 8 bases, with 13 bases between them. Per germline, CDR1 SNHLY and CDR2 FYNNEI. CDR3 coding DNA: TGTGCCAGCAGTGAAGCGCTTTCAGGGAGCGGCTACACCTTC. This translates into CASSEALSGSGYTF.